The 5 T cell receptor beta chains in this list originate from one sample, sequenced in a study of T cells in Graves' hyperthyroidism and ophthalmopathy (dated by TCRdb to the late 2010s). Receptors were amplified or captured by multiplex PCR. The reads were generated on an Illumina HiSeq 2000. Amplification of TCR beta CDR3 regions was carried out from RNA transcripts. A first-round RT-PCR of the TCR CDR3 used the HTBI primer set with the Qiagen OneStep RT-PCR kit. TCRdb trimmed the raw reads at Q25, called clones with MiXCR and kept productive beta chains. Each CDR3 protein gets just one entry, which takes the most common genes and DNA from the rows behind it. This sample gives a few hundred thousand distinct CDR3 sequences in total; about 16% of them show up just once. 3% to 4% of the sample is taken by the ten largest. Material: blood. The source of these receptors is a woman aged 40 to 50 with Graves' ophthalmopathy.

The chain uses TRBV4-2 and TRBJ2-7, with 11 bases lining up with TRBD2. Looked up from germline, CDR1 is LGHNA and CDR2 is YNFKEQ. This CDR3 is 15 amino acids long. The junction had 3 bases not matched to a gene; V was cut back by 3 bases and J by 2 bases. The CDR3 bases are TGTGCCAGCAGCCATACTAGCGGGGGTACCTACGAGCAGTACTTC. Amino acid sequence: CASSHTSGGTYEQYF.

V and J are TRBV20-1 and TRBJ2-3; D is perhaps TRBD2 (6 bases). Germline V gives CDR1 DFQATT, CDR2 SNEGSKA (reference sequence). Trimming stripped 8 bases from V and 1 base from J, with 25 bases between. The CDR3 covers 17 residues. Written as DNA, the CDR3 is TGCAGTCCCTTCTTTCGAGCCGGGGGTTTTGGCACAGATACGCAGTATTTT. This encodes CSPFFRAGGFGTDTQYF.

As for this clonotype: A clone one base away is much larger, so this may be a read error. V is TRBV3-1 and J is TRBJ2-5; 9 positions match TRBD1. From germline, CDR1 is LGHDT and CDR2 YNNKEL (reference sequence). This CDR3 is 18 amino acids long. CDR3 DNA: TGTGCCGGCAGCCAACACCAGTCCCCGGGGACAGGGAAAGAGACCCAGTACTTC. Amino acids: CAGSQHQSPGTGKETQYF.

This clonotype has a handful of counts. V and J are TRBV30 and TRBJ1-2; 9 bases map to TRBD1. Germline CDR1 is GTSNPN and CDR2 is SVGIG (reference sequence). The length of the CDR3 is 12 residues. This CDR3 reads CARGGQGGGYTF. CDR3 DNA sequence: TGTGCTAGGGGGGGACAGGGAGGTGGCTACACCTTC.

This clonotype showed up just a few times. The chain employs TRBV2 and TRBJ2-2; D is possibly TRBD2 (5 bases). The germline V gene has CDR1 SNHLY and CDR2 FYNNEI. This CDR3 has 16 residues. The V and J ends lost 1 base and 3 bases respectively, with 12 bases between them. The CDR3 nucleotides read TGTGCCAGCAGTGAAGGTGGGAGTGGGTACACCGGGGAGCTGTTTTTT. Its translation is CASSEGGSGYTGELFF. Full variable domain (remainder filled in from reference TRBV2 and TRBJ2-2): EPEVTQTPSHQVTQMGQEVILRCVPISNHLYFYWYRQILGQKVEFLVSFYNNEISEKSEIFDDQFSVERPDGSNFTLKIRSTKLEDSAMYFCASSEGGSGYTGELFFGEGSRLTVL.